These 7 T cell receptor beta chains came from one sample sequenced in a study of blood T cell repertoires in COVID-19. Using immunoSEQ multiplex PCR, the repertoire was profiled, and TCRdb retains in-frame clones only, with some absent. The data contain approximately 160,000 clones, roughly 87% of them singletons. The source material was PBMCs or T cells enriched from blood (not recorded which). The receptors come from a woman in her forties or fifties who had recovered from COVID-19.

This chain joins TRBV28 and TRBJ2-7, with D possibly being TRBD2 (5 bases). Trimming pared 8 bases from V and 2 bases from J, leaving 13 bases between. The CDR3 loop spans 13 amino acids. Germline CDR1 MDHEN, CDR2 SYDVKM. Here the CDR3 reads CASLPPGTYEQYF. The CDR3 nucleotides are TGTGCCAGCCTCCCCCCGGGAACCTACGAGCAGTACTTC.

The sample holds one count of this clone. CDR3 sequence: CASSLAFSQGDYGYTF. The CDR3 DNA sequence: TGTGCCAGCAGCTTGGCCTTCTCACAGGGGGACTATGGCTACACCTTC. V gene TRBV5-4 combines with J gene TRBJ1-2; 8 bases are a match to TRBD1. The V and J ends lost 0 bases and 3 bases, in that order; junction bases with no gene match: 7. This CDR3 has 16 amino acids. The V gene's germline CDR1 is SGHNT and CDR2 YYREEE (reference sequence).

The V gene is TRBV2, the J gene TRBJ2-7; the D gene is possibly TRBD1 (7 bases). Germline-derived CDR1 and CDR2 are SNHLY and FYNNEI. V lost 5 bases to trimming and J lost 2 bases, with 16 bases between them. There are 15 residues in the CDR3. The chain's CDR3 is CASSSGGGGPYEQYF. CDR3 nucleotide sequence: TGTGCCAGCAGTAGTGGAGGAGGGGGCCCCTACGAGCAGTACTTC.

This chain links TRBV28 with TRBJ2-1; TRBD2 agrees at 10 bases. Germline trimming cut 6 bases from V and 7 bases from J; bases unmatched to any gene: 9. CDR3 length: 15 residues. CDR1 MDHEN and CDR2 SYDVKM come from the germline V gene. The CDR3 region has the DNA TGTGCCAGCAGGTCCGGAGTAGCGGGAGGAAATGAGCAGTTCTTC. This encodes CASRSGVAGGNEQFF.

CDR3 protein: CASSLASSTDTQYF. CDR3 bases: TGTGCCAGCAGCTTAGCCTCTAGCACAGATACGCAGTATTTT. V usage is TRBV7-2 and J usage is TRBJ2-3; no clear D gene. Trimming took 0 bases from V and 0 from J, leaving 4 bases between them. The CDR3 has 14 amino acids. Germline CDR1 reads SGHTA; CDR2 reads FQGNSA.

This clone was seen only once. This rearrangement joins TRBV7-2 to TRBJ2-5, with 11 bases lining up with TRBD1. Losses at the gene ends were 5 bases for V and 2 bases for J; bases not matched to a gene: 1. The CDR3 has 14 residues. CDR1 and CDR2 (germline): SGHTA, FQGNSA. The CDR3 DNA sequence: TGTGCCAGCAGCCGGGACAGGGGGCAAGAGACCCAGTACTTC. It encodes CASSRDRGQETQYF.

The V gene is TRBV7-3, the J gene TRBJ2-7; 9 bases are shared with TRBD2. V dropped 3 bases and J dropped 6; count of bases not matched to a gene: 18. CDR3 length equals 18 residues. In germline, CDR1 is SGHTA, CDR2 FQGTGA. The CDR3 sequence is CASSFNPTESSGRAEQYF. The CDR3 DNA reads TGTGCCAGCAGCTTTAATCCCACAGAGAGTAGCGGGAGAGCCGAGCAGTACTTC.